Presented here are 32 T cell receptor beta chains from one specimen sequenced in a study of human T cells and chemical hapten exposure. TCRdb reprocessed the RACE reads via MiXCR and lists one record per CDR3 protein. The sample records around 120,000 distinct CDR3 sequences, roughly an eighth being singletons. Time point: patch test 1, 2 weeks after DPC sensitization. Described treatment: therapeutic diphenylcyclopropenone sensitization with weekly scalp DPC. The sequencing used whole blood, collected in connection with sensitization to the hapten diphenylcyclopropenone (DPC). The receptor set was obtained from a woman aged 50 to 65 with alopecia areata. Some clones in this sample may be carry-over from other donors' samples.

This clonotype was seen only a few times. The V gene is TRBV12-3 or TRBV12-4, the J gene TRBJ1-4; D uncertain. This CDR3 has 13 amino acids. Trimming shortened V by 2 bases and J by 1 base, and 2 bases separated the two germline ends. CDR3 sequence reads: CASSLITNEKLFF. The CDR3 nucleotides read TGTGCCAGCAGTTTAATAACTAATGAAAAACTGTTTTTT.

This clonotype was counted between two and nine times. The chain joins TRBV29-1 to TRBJ1-1; D uncertain. CDR1 and CDR2 from the germline V gene are SQVTM and ANQGSEA. CDR3 length: 12 residues. V shed 5 bases and J shed 1 base, with 8 bases lying between them. The CDR3 here is CSVYKGNTEAFF. In DNA, the CDR3 is TGCAGCGTTTATAAGGGGAACACTGAAGCTTTCTTT.

This clonotype was observed a handful of times. The chain recombines TRBV7-9 with TRBJ2-6; D is possibly TRBD2 (5 bases). V was cut by 2 bases and J by 4 bases, with 12 bases left in between. In germline, CDR1 is SEHNR, CDR2 FQNEAQ (reference sequence). The CDR3 has 16 residues. CDR3 in amino acids: CASSLWSGYGANVLTF. DNA for the CDR3: TGTGCCAGCAGCTTATGGTCGGGGTACGGGGCCAACGTCCTGACTTTC.

This clonotype was seen a handful of times. CDR3 loop: CAISKLAGYAVETQYF. The CDR3 region has the DNA TGTGCCATCAGTAAACTAGCGGGGTATGCGGTCGAGACCCAGTACTTC. The chain combines TRBV10-3 with TRBJ2-5; 10 bases agree with TRBD2. This CDR3 has 16 residues. Germline lookup yields CDR1 ENHRY and CDR2 SYGVKD. The V gene end was trimmed by 5 bases and the J gene end by 5 bases; junction bases not matched to a gene: 11.

There are many counts of this clonotype. CDR3 bases: TGTGCCAGCAGTTCCAGACAGCAGCCCCAGCATTTT. This gives the protein CASSSRQQPQHF. The rearrangement uses TRBV28 and TRBJ1-5, with TRBD1 as a possible D gene (5 bases). This CDR3 has 12 amino acids. The germline V gene encodes CDR1 MDHEN and CDR2 SYDVKM. Trimming cost V 4 bases and J 7 bases, with 8 bases left between them.

This clonotype was seen ten or more times. This chain uses TRBV5-1 with TRBJ1-6; D is possibly TRBD1 (6 bases). The CDR3 runs to 16 residues. V was shortened by 1 base and J by 10 bases, with 18 bases between the two germline ends. Germline V gene data show CDR1 as SGHRS and CDR2 as YFSETQ. In DNA form, the CDR3 reads TGCGCCAGCAGCTTGAAGTCGAGGGACACAAGATCACCCCTCCACTTT. It translates to CASSLKSRDTRSPLHF.

The sample holds many counts of this clonotype. The V gene is TRBV2, the J gene TRBJ2-2; 8 positions match TRBD1. Germline V lookup: CDR1 SNHLY, CDR2 FYNNEI. The CDR3 contains 14 residues. The ends lost 7 bases at V and 7 bases at J; junction bases unmatched: 8. Here the CDR3 reads CASTIGQGGGELFF. The CDR3, as DNA: TGTGCCAGCACCATAGGACAGGGAGGCGGGGAGCTGTTTTTT.

For the CDR3, the DNA is TGCAGTGCTAGAGATGTCCAAACCTCGCCCCTCCACTTT. This gives the protein CSARDVQTSPLHF. V is TRBV20-1 and J is TRBJ1-6; D unresolved. Germline-derived CDR1 and CDR2 are DFQATT and SNEGSKA (reference sequence). This CDR3 region has 13 residues. V lost 0 bases and J 13 bases, leaving 13 bases between the germline ends.

This clonotype showed up just a few times. The gene calls are TRBV29-1 and TRBJ2-7; 12 bases are a match to TRBD2. Germline CDR1 is SQVTM and CDR2 is ANQGSEA. CDR3 length: 16 amino acids. V lost 7 bases and J lost 5; bases outside the gene matches: 15. The CDR3 DNA is TGCAGCGCTTCTACTAGACTAGCGGGAGTAAGAAACGAGCAGTACTTC. It is translated as CSASTRLAGVRNEQYF.

A note on this clonotype: Given a much more abundant clone one base away, this may be a read error. V gene TRBV18 combines with J gene TRBJ1-2; TRBD1 matches 9 bases. The CDR3 extends over 14 amino acids. Germline assignment: CDR1 KGHSH and CDR2 LQKENI. With 7 bases clipped from V and 7 bases from J, the junction kept 10 bases outside the gene matches. This chain's CDR3 is CASLPDRGSGGYTF. The DNA for the CDR3 is TGTGCCAGCTTACCCGACAGGGGGAGCGGTGGCTACACCTTC.

The V gene is TRBV28, the J gene TRBJ2-7; D unclear. V lost 6 bases and J lost 6, with 9 bases in between. CDR1 is MDHEN, CDR2 SYDVKM, per germline. The CDR3 is made up of 11 amino acids. CDR3 nucleotides: TGTGCCAGCAGCCTCTCGGTCGAGCAGTACTTC. Protein: CASSLSVEQYF.

This clonotype was picked up many times. This chain joins TRBV4-1 and TRBJ1-1; D gene ambiguous. The germline gives CDR1 MGHRA, CDR2 YSYEKL. Trimming shortened V by 4 bases and J by 3 bases, and 15 bases separated the two germline ends. The CDR3 totals 15 residues. DNA for the CDR3: TGCGCCAGCAGCCCCGCCTGGCTTAGGGACACTGAAGCTTTCTTT. As protein: CASSPAWLRDTEAFF.

This clonotype occurred a few times. The chain carries TRBV6-5 and TRBJ2-1; the D gene is possibly TRBD2 (6 bases). Between the trimmed V and J ends, which lost 2 bases and 6 bases, there was a span of 11 bases. The CDR3 sequence is 14 residues long. The germline CDR1 and CDR2 sequences are MNHEY and SVGAGI. The DNA for the CDR3 is TGTGCCAGCAGTTACGGCGGGAAGGGCAATGAGCAGTTCTTC. This encodes CASSYGGKGNEQFF.

The V gene is TRBV18, the J gene TRBJ1-1; TRBD1 agrees at 10 bases. The CDR3 has 16 amino acids. CDR1 is KGHSH, CDR2 LQKENI, per germline. With 5 bases clipped from V and 4 bases from J, the junction kept 10 bases outside the gene matches. The CDR3 is CASSIRDRGLGTEAFF. The CDR3 DNA sequence: TGTGCCAGCTCAATACGGGACAGGGGCCTCGGCACTGAAGCTTTCTTT.

This clonotype was counted between two and nine times. The gene calls are TRBV29-1 and TRBJ2-7; 7 bases agree with TRBD1. V shed 7 bases and J 3 bases; nucleotides not matched to a gene: 15. In germline, CDR1 is SQVTM, CDR2 ANQGSEA. The CDR3 loop spans 15 amino acids. CDR3 sequence: CSAAWTGQPYYEQYF. The CDR3 nucleotides are TGCAGCGCTGCCTGGACGGGACAGCCGTACTACGAGCAGTACTTC.

A few counts support this clonotype. The CDR3 spells CASSLEGLAGVNEQFF. The CDR3 DNA reads TGCGCCAGCAGCTTGGAGGGACTAGCGGGGGTCAATGAGCAGTTCTTC. The chain has TRBV5-1 and TRBJ2-1, with 14 bases lining up with TRBD2. This CDR3 contains 16 residues. The germline CDR1 and CDR2 sequences are SGHRS and YFSETQ. V lost 0 bases, J lost 6 bases, and 2 bases stayed unmatched. Supplemented by reference TRBV5-1 and TRBJ2-1, the full variable domain reads KAGVTQTPRYLIKTRGQQVTLSCSPISGHRSVSWYQQTPGQGLQFLFEYFSETQRNKGNFPGRFSGRQFSNSRSEMNVSTLELGDSALYLCASSLEGLAGVNEQFFGPGTRLTVL.

The chain is built from TRBV4-3 and TRBJ1-1; D might be TRBD1 (6 bases). The CDR3 covers 16 residues. Germline V gene sequence: CDR1 LGHNA, CDR2 YSLEER. V lost 4 bases and J 0 bases, leaving 15 bases between the germline ends. The CDR3 nucleotides read TGCGCCAGCAGCCGGGAACAGGGCCGGGTGAACACTGAAGCTTTCTTT. Translation gives CASSREQGRVNTEAFF.

The chain employs TRBV29-1 and TRBJ2-5, with D perhaps TRBD1 (5 bases). The germline V gene encodes CDR1 SQVTM and CDR2 ANQGSEA. The CDR3 has 12 residues. V was cut by 4 bases and J by 5 bases, with 11 bases left in between. In nucleotides, the CDR3 is TGCAGCGTTGGGGCAGGGAAGGAGACCCAGTACTTC. Translated, it gives CSVGAGKETQYF.

This clonotype was seen more than once but under ten times. The chain uses TRBV7-2 and TRBJ2-5, with 8 bases identical to TRBD1. The CDR3 sequence is 15 residues long. J lost 4 bases, V lost 5 bases, and 9 bases had no gene match. Germline loops: CDR1 SGHTA, CDR2 FQGNSA. The CDR3 DNA reads as TGTGCCAGCAGCCTCTGGACAGGGTCTACAGAGACCCAGTACTTC. It encodes CASSLWTGSTETQYF.

This clonotype has ten or more counts. The genes are TRBV7-9 and TRBJ2-1, with TRBD1 matching 12 bases. The length of the CDR3 is 14 residues. V lost 5 bases and J lost 13; bases outside the gene matches: 9. CDR1 is SEHNR, CDR2 FQNEAQ, per germline (reference sequence). CDR3 coding DNA: TGTGCCAGCAGCATGGGACAGGGGGCAAGGGGACAGTTCTTC. Protein sequence: CASSMGQGARGQFF. Drawing the rest from reference TRBV7-9 and TRBJ2-1, the complete variable domain is DTGVSQNPRHKITKRGQNVTFRCDPISEHNRLYWYRQTLGQGPEFLTYFQNEAQLEKSRLLSDRFSAERPKGSFSTLEIQRTEQGDSAMYLCASSMGQGARGQFFGPGTRLTVL.

At least ten counts were recorded for this clonotype. The V and J genes are TRBV6-1 and TRBJ1-1; D gene unclear. Germline V gives CDR1 MNHNS, CDR2 SASEGT. This CDR3 has 13 residues. V gave up 2 bases and J gave up 9 bases, with 13 bases separating them. The DNA of the CDR3 is TGTGCCAGCAGTGAAATTAGAGAAGGCAAAGCTTTCTTT. Translation gives CASSEIREGKAFF.

The DNA of the CDR3 is TGCGCCAGCAGCTTGGTCCGACTAGCGGGAGGCACAGATACGCAGTATTTT. Protein: CASSLVRLAGGTDTQYF. The V call is TRBV5-1, the J call TRBJ2-3; 12 bases match TRBD2. Germline CDR1 SGHRS, CDR2 YFSETQ. V lost 0 bases and J lost 1; bases outside the gene matches: 3. This CDR3 contains 17 residues.

This clonotype turned up a few times. The V and J genes are TRBV6-5 and TRBJ1-1; 9 positions match TRBD1. V gave up 9 bases and J gave up 3 bases; unmatched junction bases: 8. CDR1 is MNHEY, CDR2 SVGAGI, per germline. The CDR3 is made up of 14 amino acids. The CDR3 here is CASSKQGAHTEAFF. The CDR3 coding sequence is TGTGCCAGTTCCAAACAGGGGGCGCACACTGAAGCTTTCTTT.

This clonotype was found a few times. The CDR3 DNA sequence: TGTGCCAGCAGACCAAGCGTACAGCCCTCCTACGAGCAGTACTTC. This codes for CASRPSVQPSYEQYF. V and J are TRBV14 and TRBJ2-7; D unclear. CDR3 length: 15 residues. V was shortened by 6 bases and J by 0 bases, with 15 bases between the two germline ends. CDR1 and CDR2 (germline): SGHDN, FVKESK. Filled out from reference TRBV14 and TRBJ2-7, the complete variable domain reads EAGVTQFPSHSVIEKGQTVTLRCDPISGHDNLYWYRRVMGKEIKFLLHFVKESKQDESGMPNNRFLAERTGGTYSTLKVQPAELEDSGVYFCASRPSVQPSYEQYFGPGTRLTVT.

This clonotype was seen repeatedly, ten times or more. V is TRBV6-5 and J is TRBJ1-6; D is undetermined. The CDR3 totals 12 residues. V lost 8 bases, J lost 7 bases, and 9 bases lay in between. Germline loops: CDR1 MNHEY, CDR2 SVGAGI. CDR3 DNA sequence: TGTGCCAGCGCGGACGGGAATTCACCCCTCCACTTT. As protein: CASADGNSPLHF.

The V gene is TRBV28, the J gene TRBJ1-1; 10 nucleotides line up with TRBD1. The CDR3 has 14 amino acids. Germline CDR1 reads MDHEN; CDR2 reads SYDVKM. After removal of 6 bases from V and 4 bases from J, the junction contained 5 bases not matched to a gene. The CDR3 is CASRGDRGLTEAFF. CDR3 coding DNA: TGTGCCAGCAGGGGGGACAGGGGTCTCACTGAAGCTTTCTTT.

This clonotype was found a few times. This sequence joins TRBV5-6 and TRBJ2-7, with D unclear. CDR1 is SGHDT, CDR2 YYEEEE, per germline. There are 15 residues in the CDR3. V lost 4 bases, J lost 0 bases, and 14 bases lay in between. DNA of the CDR3: TGTGCCAGCAGCGCGCTAACCTACTACTCCTACGAGCAGTACTTC. It translates to CASSALTYYSYEQYF.

The chain carries TRBV3-1 and TRBJ2-1, with D possibly being TRBD2 (6 bases). The CDR3 sequence is 14 residues long. V shed 3 bases and J shed 9 bases, with 15 bases lying between them. The V gene's germline CDR1 is LGHDT and CDR2 YNNKEL (reference sequence). This CDR3 reads CASSHPSGEAEQFF. CDR3 sequence (DNA): TGTGCCAGCAGCCATCCCTCCGGGGAGGCTGAGCAGTTCTTC.

The chain combines TRBV18 with TRBJ2-7, with 7 bases lining up with TRBD1. Germline CDR1 reads KGHSH; CDR2 reads LQKENI. V lost 2 bases and J lost 4; bases outside the gene matches: 5. This CDR3 has 14 amino acids. CDR3 nucleotides: TGTGCCAGCTCACCAACAGGGGTGGGGTACGAGCAGTACTTC. Translated: CASSPTGVGYEQYF.

In its sample, this clonotype was seen many times. The rearrangement joins TRBV6-5 to TRBJ1-1, with 8 bases aligning to TRBD1. Germline loops: CDR1 MNHEY, CDR2 SVGAGI. Trimming at V came to 2 bases and at J to 5 bases, leaving 7 bases not matched to a gene. This CDR3 contains 15 residues. Written as DNA, the CDR3 is TGTGCCAGCAGTTACCTTACAGGGGGGACGACTGAAGCTTTCTTT. Translating it yields CASSYLTGGTTEAFF.

This clonotype was counted a few times. The rearrangement joins TRBV4-1 to TRBJ1-3; weak D call: TRBD1 (5 bases). This CDR3 spans 15 amino acids. Trimming took 3 bases from V and 2 from J, leaving 11 bases between them. Germline CDR1 is MGHRA and CDR2 is YSYEKL. The CDR3 DNA is TGCGCCAGCAGCCAGGGGCCAGGTGCTGGAAACACCATATATTTT. Protein product: CASSQGPGAGNTIYF.

This clonotype has just a few counts. V usage is TRBV11-2 and J usage is TRBJ1-1, with D maybe TRBD1 (5 bases). The germline V gene encodes CDR1 SGHAT and CDR2 FQNNGV. This CDR3 contains 13 residues. V lost 4 bases and J lost 6, with 12 bases in between. CDR3 DNA sequence: TGTGCCAGCAGCTGGGTGGGGGGAGCTGAAGCTTTCTTT. Protein product: CASSWVGGAEAFF.